This T cell receptor beta chain was sequenced in a study of T cell changes during pregnancy in multiple sclerosis. Profiling relied on immunoSEQ multiplex PCR, and the TCRdb table lists in-frame clones only, not all of them. Of tens of thousands of clones listed, 92% are singletons. V lost 1 base and J 10 bases, leaving 10 bases between the germline ends. Germline V gene data show CDR1 as SGHAT and CDR2 as FQNNGV. The CDR3 length is 12 residues. The TCR comes from a female donor in good health, enrolled as a control in a pregnancy study. The V and J genes are TRBV11-2 and TRBJ1-1; maybe TRBD1 (5 bases). This sample comprised CD4+ T cells from peripheral blood mononuclear cells, obtained after pregnancy. CDR3 protein: CASSLGGQGAFF. CDR3 nucleotides: TGTGCCAGCAGCTTAGGTGGGCAGGGAGCTTTCTTT.